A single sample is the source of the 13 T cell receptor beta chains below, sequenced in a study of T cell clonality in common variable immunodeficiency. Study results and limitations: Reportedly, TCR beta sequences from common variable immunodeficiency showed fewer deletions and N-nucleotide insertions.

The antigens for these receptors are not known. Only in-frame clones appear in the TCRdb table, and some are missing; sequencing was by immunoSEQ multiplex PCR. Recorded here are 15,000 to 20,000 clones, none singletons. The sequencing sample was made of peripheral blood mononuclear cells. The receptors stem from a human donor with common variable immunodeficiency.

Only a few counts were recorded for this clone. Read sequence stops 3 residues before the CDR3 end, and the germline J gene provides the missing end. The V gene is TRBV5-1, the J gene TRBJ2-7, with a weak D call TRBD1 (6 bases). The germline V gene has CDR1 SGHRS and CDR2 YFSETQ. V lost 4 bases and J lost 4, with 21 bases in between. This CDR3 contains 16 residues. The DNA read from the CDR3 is TGCGCCAGCAGCCCTGAGACAGGCCCCTTGGGGTACGAG. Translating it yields CASSPETGPLGYE. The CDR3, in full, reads CASSPETGPLGYEQYF.

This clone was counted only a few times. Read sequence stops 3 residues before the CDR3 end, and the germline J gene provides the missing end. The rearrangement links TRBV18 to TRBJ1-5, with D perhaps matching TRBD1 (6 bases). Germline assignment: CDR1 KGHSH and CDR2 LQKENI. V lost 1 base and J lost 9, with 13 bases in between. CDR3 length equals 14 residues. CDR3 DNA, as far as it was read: TGTGCCAGCTCACCACGGAAGGGGGTCTCGCCC. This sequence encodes CASSPRKGVSP. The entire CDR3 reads CASSPRKGVSPQHF. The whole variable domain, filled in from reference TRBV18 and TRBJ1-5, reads NAGVMQNPRHLVRRRGQEARLRCSPMKGHSHVYWYRQLPEEGLKFMVYLQKENIIDESGMPKERFSAEFPKEGPSILRIQQVVRGDSAAYFCASSPRKGVSPQHFGDGTRLSIL.

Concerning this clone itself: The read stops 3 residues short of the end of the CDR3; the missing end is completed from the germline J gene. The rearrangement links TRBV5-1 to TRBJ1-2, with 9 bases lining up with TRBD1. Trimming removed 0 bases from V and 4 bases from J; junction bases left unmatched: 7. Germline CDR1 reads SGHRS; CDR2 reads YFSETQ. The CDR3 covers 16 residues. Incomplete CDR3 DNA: TGCGCCAGCAGCTTGGGGGGACAGGGAGGGCTCTATGGC. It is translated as CASSLGGQGGLYG. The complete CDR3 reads CASSLGGQGGLYGYTF.

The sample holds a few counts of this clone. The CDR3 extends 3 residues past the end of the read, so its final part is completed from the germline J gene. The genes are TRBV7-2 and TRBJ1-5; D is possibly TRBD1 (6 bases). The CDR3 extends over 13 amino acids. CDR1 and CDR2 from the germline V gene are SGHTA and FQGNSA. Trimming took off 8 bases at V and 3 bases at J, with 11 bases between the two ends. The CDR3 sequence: CASGRQANQPQHF. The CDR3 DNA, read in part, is TGTGCCAGCGGTCGACAGGCCAATCAGCCC.

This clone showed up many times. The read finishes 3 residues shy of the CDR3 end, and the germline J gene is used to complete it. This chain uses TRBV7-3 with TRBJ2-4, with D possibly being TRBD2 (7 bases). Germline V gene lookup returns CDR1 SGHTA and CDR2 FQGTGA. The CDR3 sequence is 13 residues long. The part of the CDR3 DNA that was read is TGTGCCAGCAGCTTAGCCACGGGGGGCGGT. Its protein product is CASSLATGGG. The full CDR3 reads CASSLATGGGQYF.

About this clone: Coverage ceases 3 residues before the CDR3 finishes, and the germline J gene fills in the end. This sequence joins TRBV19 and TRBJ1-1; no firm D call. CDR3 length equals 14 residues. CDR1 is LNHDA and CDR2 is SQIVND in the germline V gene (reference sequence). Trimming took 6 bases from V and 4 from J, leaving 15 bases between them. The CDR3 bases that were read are TGTGCCAGTAGCCTCGGGTCTAGGAGCACTGAA. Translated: CASSLGSRSTE. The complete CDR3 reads CASSLGSRSTEAFF.

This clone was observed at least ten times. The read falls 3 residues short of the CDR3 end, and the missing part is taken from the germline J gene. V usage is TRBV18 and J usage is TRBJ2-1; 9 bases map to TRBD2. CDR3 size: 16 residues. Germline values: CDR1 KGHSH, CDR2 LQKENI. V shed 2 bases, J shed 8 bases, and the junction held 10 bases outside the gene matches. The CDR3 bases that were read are TGTGCCAGCTCACCAGACGGGACTAGCTTTGTACATGAG. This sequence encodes CASSPDGTSFVHE. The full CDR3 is CASSPDGTSFVHEQFF.

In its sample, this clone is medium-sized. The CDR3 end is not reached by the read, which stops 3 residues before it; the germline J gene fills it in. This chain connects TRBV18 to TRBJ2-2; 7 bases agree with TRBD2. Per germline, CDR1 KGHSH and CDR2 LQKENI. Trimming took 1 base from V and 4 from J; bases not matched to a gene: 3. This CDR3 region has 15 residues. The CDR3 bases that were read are TGTGCCAGCTCACCACTTAGCGGGTCCACCGGGGAG. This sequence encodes CASSPLSGSTGE. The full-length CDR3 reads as CASSPLSGSTGELFF.

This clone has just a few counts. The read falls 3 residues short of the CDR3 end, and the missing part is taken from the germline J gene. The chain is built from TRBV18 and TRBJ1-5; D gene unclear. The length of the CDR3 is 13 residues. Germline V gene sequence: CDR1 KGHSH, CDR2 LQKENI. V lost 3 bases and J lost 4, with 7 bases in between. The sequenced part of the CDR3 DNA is TGTGCCAGCTCACCGAACGGGAATCAGCCC. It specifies CASSPNGNQP. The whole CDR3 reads CASSPNGNQPQHF.

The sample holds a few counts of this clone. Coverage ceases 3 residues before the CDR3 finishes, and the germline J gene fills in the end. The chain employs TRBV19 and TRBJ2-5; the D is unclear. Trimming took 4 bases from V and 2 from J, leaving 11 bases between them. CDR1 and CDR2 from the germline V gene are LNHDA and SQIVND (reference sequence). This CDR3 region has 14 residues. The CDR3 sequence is CASSRSELQETQYF. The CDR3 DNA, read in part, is TGTGCCAGTAGTAGGAGCGAGCTTCAAGAGACC.

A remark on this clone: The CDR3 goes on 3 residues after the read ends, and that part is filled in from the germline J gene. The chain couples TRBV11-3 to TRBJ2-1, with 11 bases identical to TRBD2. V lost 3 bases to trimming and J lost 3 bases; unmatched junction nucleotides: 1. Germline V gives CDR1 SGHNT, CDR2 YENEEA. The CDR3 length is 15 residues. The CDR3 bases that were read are TGTGCCAGCAGCTTCGGGACTAGCGGCTACAATGAG. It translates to CASSFGTSGYNE. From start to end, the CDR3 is CASSFGTSGYNEQFF. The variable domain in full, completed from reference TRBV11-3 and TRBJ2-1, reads EAGVVQSPRYKIIEKKQPVAFWCNPISGHNTLYWYLQNLGQGPELLIRYENEEAVDDSQLPKDRFSAERLKGVDSTLKIQPAELGDSAVYLCASSFGTSGYNEQFFGPGTRLTVL.

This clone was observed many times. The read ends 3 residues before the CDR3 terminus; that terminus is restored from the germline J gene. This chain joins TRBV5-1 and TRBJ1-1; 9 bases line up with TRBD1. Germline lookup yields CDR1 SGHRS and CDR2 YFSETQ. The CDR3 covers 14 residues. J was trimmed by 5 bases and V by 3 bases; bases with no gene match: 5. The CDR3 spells CASSWTGEGTEAFF. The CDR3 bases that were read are TGCGCCAGCAGCTGGACAGGGGAGGGAACTGAA.

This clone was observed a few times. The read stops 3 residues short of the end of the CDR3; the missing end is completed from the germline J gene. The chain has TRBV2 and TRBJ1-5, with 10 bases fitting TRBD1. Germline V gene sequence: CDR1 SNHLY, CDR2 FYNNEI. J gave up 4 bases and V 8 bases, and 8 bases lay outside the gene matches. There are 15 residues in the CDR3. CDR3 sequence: CASGGTGALNQPQHF. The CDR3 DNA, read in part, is TGTGCCAGCGGAGGGACAGGGGCCCTGAATCAGCCC.